A single sample gave rise to the 30 T cell receptor beta chains below, sequenced in a study of cytomegalovirus exposure and HLA in healthy donors. The PCR employed 60 Vbeta primers together with 13 Jbeta primers. Produced via immunoSEQ multiplex PCR; TCRdb's table is partial and in-frame only. The sample yields 99,000 or so clones, around 74% seen once. Sequencing was performed on PBMCs. Source of these receptors: a man aged 35 to 55 in good health and CMV-seronegative.

The J gene is TRBJ2-2, the V gene TRBV7-9; D is possibly TRBD2 (6 bases). Per germline, CDR1 SEHNR and CDR2 FQNEAQ (reference sequence). Between the trimmed V and J ends, which lost 5 bases and 2 bases, there was a span of 12 bases. CDR3 length: 15 amino acids. The CDR3 nucleotides are TGTGCCAGCAGCGCACCGGGACTTAACACCGGGGAGCTGTTTTTT. It translates to CASSAPGLNTGELFF.

In its sample, this clone was seen a few times. The chain carries TRBV27 and TRBJ1-6, with TRBD1 matching over 8 bases. This CDR3 has 17 amino acids. Germline lookup yields CDR1 MNHEY and CDR2 SMNVEV (reference sequence). V gave up 2 bases and J gave up 7 bases; unmatched junction bases: 10. The CDR3 is CASSLPLQGASNSPLHF. The CDR3 DNA reads as TGTGCCAGCAGTTTACCCCTCCAGGGGGCATCGAATTCACCCCTCCACTTT.

This clone was counted a single time. The J gene is TRBJ2-3, the V gene TRBV9, with 11 bases identical to TRBD2. Germline lookup yields CDR1 SGDLS and CDR2 YYNGEE. V was clipped by 3 bases and J by 4 bases; unmatched bases: 10. The CDR3 runs to 17 residues. The CDR3 here is CASSAEPLAGVADTQYF. CDR3 in DNA: TGTGCCAGCAGCGCCGAACCACTAGCGGGGGTGGCAGATACGCAGTATTTT.

The rearrangement joins TRBV20-1 to TRBJ2-3, with D possibly matching TRBD1 (5 bases). V dropped 2 bases and J dropped 7 bases, with 7 bases sitting between them. Germline CDR1 and CDR2: DFQATT and SNEGSKA (reference sequence). This CDR3 spans 11 amino acids. The CDR3 spells CSARWGHTQYF. The CDR3 coding sequence is TGCAGTGCTAGATGGGGCCATACGCAGTATTTT.

The chain recombines TRBV9 with TRBJ2-7; D possibly corresponds to TRBD2 (5 bases). V lost 1 base to trimming and J lost 5 bases, with 7 bases between them. CDR1 SGDLS and CDR2 YYNGEE come from the germline V gene. The length of the CDR3 is 12 residues. CDR3 amino acids: CASSVNGDEQYF. The CDR3 DNA reads as TGTGCCAGCAGCGTAAACGGGGACGAGCAGTACTTC.

The J gene is TRBJ2-4, the V gene TRBV5-1; 9 positions agree with TRBD1. Losses at the gene ends were 4 bases for V and 3 bases for J; bases not matched to a gene: 11. The CDR3 loop spans 17 amino acids. Germline V gene data show CDR1 as SGHRS and CDR2 as YFSETQ. Here the CDR3 DNA reads TGCGCCAGCAGCGGGGGACAGGGTCCGGGGGTCAAAAACATTCAGTACTTC. This sequence encodes CASSGGQGPGVKNIQYF.

The chain employs TRBV27 and TRBJ1-5, with 8 bases that match TRBD1. The CDR3 has 15 amino acids. In germline, CDR1 is MNHEY, CDR2 SMNVEV (reference sequence). Trimming at V came to 5 bases and at J to 5 bases, leaving 8 bases not matched to a gene. The CDR3 spells CASSTRTGPDQPQHF. The CDR3, as DNA: TGTGCCAGCAGTACCCGGACAGGGCCCGATCAGCCCCAGCATTTT.

The rearrangement uses TRBV27 and TRBJ2-7; tentatively, D is TRBD1 (6 bases). The CDR3 has 11 amino acids. Trimming cost V 8 bases and J 3 bases, with 8 bases left between them. Germline V lookup: CDR1 MNHEY, CDR2 SMNVEV (reference sequence). The CDR3 nucleotides read TGTGCCAGCGGACAGAACTACGAGCAGTACTTC. It specifies CASGQNYEQYF.

In nucleotides, the CDR3 is TGTGCCTGGAAGGGGGTTGGACAGGGCGGTCGTTATGGCTACACCTTC. This sequence encodes CAWKGVGQGGRYGYTF. This chain uses TRBV30 with TRBJ1-2; 8 positions match TRBD1. The J segment lost 5 bases and the V segment lost 4 bases, leaving 15 bases of the junction unmatched. The CDR3 has 16 amino acids. CDR1 and CDR2 from the germline V gene are GTSNPN and SVGIG (reference sequence).

The chain employs TRBV19 and TRBJ1-4; 7 bases are a match to TRBD1. Germline V gene data show CDR1 as LNHDA and CDR2 as SQIVND (reference sequence). The junction had 2 bases not matched to a gene; V was cut back by 4 bases and J by 6 bases. The CDR3 is 13 amino acids. The CDR3 loop is CASSRDSYEKLFF. Written as DNA, the CDR3 is TGTGCCAGTAGTAGGGACAGTTATGAAAAACTGTTTTTT.

V is TRBV7-3 and J is TRBJ1-2; 8 bases align to TRBD1. This CDR3 comprises 13 residues. V lost 3 bases to trimming and J lost 7 bases; unmatched junction nucleotides: 4. Per the germline V gene, CDR1 is SGHTA and CDR2 is FQGTGA. The CDR3 sequence is CASSLVGQGGYTF. The DNA for the CDR3 is TGTGCCAGCAGCTTGGTCGGACAGGGTGGCTACACCTTC.

The genes are TRBV28 and TRBJ2-7; tentative D call: TRBD1 (6 bases). Germline lookup yields CDR1 MDHEN and CDR2 SYDVKM. The CDR3 runs to 15 residues. V lost 1 base and J 5 bases, leaving 15 bases between the germline ends. The CDR3 here is CASSLFTGYEDEQYF. The CDR3 DNA is TGTGCCAGCAGTTTATTTACAGGGTACGAGGACGAGCAGTACTTC.

The genes are TRBV7-2 and TRBJ2-5; 14 bases align to TRBD2. CDR1 is SGHTA, CDR2 FQGNSA, per germline. The CDR3 consists of 16 residues. V lost 4 bases, J lost 5 bases, and 6 bases stayed unmatched. The CDR3 DNA sequence: TGTGCCAGCAGCTCCGGGACTAGCGGGAGAGGGGAGACCCAGTACTTC. Translating it yields CASSSGTSGRGETQYF.

CDR3 sequence: CASSHNRDTYEQYF. DNA of the CDR3: TGTGCCAGCAGCCACAACCGGGACACCTACGAGCAGTACTTC. This sequence joins TRBV6-5 and TRBJ2-7, with D possibly being TRBD1 (6 bases). CDR1 is MNHEY, CDR2 SVGAGI, per germline. V lost 6 bases and J lost 2, with 14 bases in between. The CDR3 runs to 14 residues.

The rearrangement links TRBV9 to TRBJ1-3; 9 bases are a match to TRBD1. CDR3 length equals 15 residues. The V gene's germline CDR1 is SGDLS and CDR2 YYNGEE. Losses at the gene ends were 3 bases for V and 8 bases for J; bases not matched to a gene: 9. The DNA of the CDR3 is TGTGCCAGCAGCGCCCGGGACAGGGAGGGGGACACCATATATTTT. Protein: CASSARDREGDTIYF.

J is TRBJ1-4 and V is TRBV6-1; weak D call: TRBD1 (5 bases). The germline V gene encodes CDR1 MNHNS and CDR2 SASEGT. CDR3 length equals 14 residues. V dropped 2 bases and J dropped 7 bases, with 11 bases sitting between them. CDR3 bases: TGTGCCAGCAGTGAATGGGGGGAAAGTGAAAAACTGTTTTTT. Translating gives CASSEWGESEKLFF.

About this clone itself: One end of the junction does not line up with germline, which may come from a read error. J is TRBJ2-7 and V is TRBV7-9, with D maybe TRBD2 (5 bases). CDR1 and CDR2 from the germline V gene are SEHNR and FQNEAQ (reference sequence). This CDR3 contains 14 residues. DNA of the CDR3: TGTTCCAGCAGCTTTCCCGGGCTCGGGGTCGAGCAGTACTTC. Protein: CSSSFPGLGVEQYF. The full variable domain, with the rest looked up from reference TRBV7-9 and TRBJ2-7, is DTGVSQNPRHKITKRGQNVTFRCDPISEHNRLYWYRQTLGQGPEFLTYFQNEAQLEKSRLLSDRFSAERPKGSFSTLEIQRTEQGDSAMYLCSSSFPGLGVEQYFGPGTRLTVT.

This chain uses TRBV4-1 with TRBJ2-1; 15 positions match TRBD2. Trimming at V came to 1 base and at J to 5 bases, leaving 9 bases not matched to a gene. Germline V lookup: CDR1 MGHRA, CDR2 YSYEKL. The CDR3 spans 19 residues. The CDR3 coding sequence is TGCGCCAGCAGCCAAGCTCAATTACGGACTAGCGGGGGGGACAATGAGCAGTTCTTC. This sequence encodes CASSQAQLRTSGGDNEQFF.

This clone was picked up one time. The chain combines TRBV5-1 with TRBJ2-2; maybe TRBD1 (5 bases). V lost 4 bases, J lost 5 bases, and 12 bases lay in between. This CDR3 contains 14 residues. Germline CDR1 reads SGHRS; CDR2 reads YFSETQ. CDR3 sequence: CASSARVDTGELFF. CDR3 DNA sequence: TGCGCCAGCAGCGCCAGGGTTGATACCGGGGAGCTGTTTTTT.

J is TRBJ2-7 and V is TRBV6-5, with D maybe TRBD1 (5 bases). Trimming stripped 2 bases from V and 7 bases from J, with 18 bases between. In germline, CDR1 is MNHEY, CDR2 SVGAGI. The CDR3 is made up of 15 amino acids. CDR3 sequence reads: CASSYRAGQGGEQYF. CDR3 bases: TGTGCCAGCAGTTACCGGGCCGGACAAGGTGGGGAGCAGTACTTC.

This chain uses TRBV5-1 with TRBJ2-5; 8 bases agree with TRBD1. V gave up 0 bases and J gave up 5 bases; unmatched junction bases: 9. This CDR3 contains 16 residues. The germline V gene encodes CDR1 SGHRS and CDR2 YFSETQ. The CDR3 coding sequence is TGCGCCAGCAGCTTGGAAGGCAGGGGGCGTGGGGAGACCCAGTACTTC. Its protein product is CASSLEGRGRGETQYF.

This chain links TRBV7-9 with TRBJ1-4; D is uncertain. V lost 0 bases, J lost 0 bases, and 17 bases lay in between. The CDR3 consists of 19 residues. CDR1 is SEHNR and CDR2 is FQNEAQ in the germline V gene (reference sequence). CDR3 amino acids: CASSLALLTRGPTNEKLFF. The CDR3 DNA sequence: TGTGCCAGCAGCTTAGCGCTACTCACCCGAGGGCCAACTAATGAAAAACTGTTTTTT.

The V and J genes are TRBV7-2 and TRBJ2-1; 10 nucleotides line up with TRBD2. The CDR3 is 14 amino acids. Germline-derived CDR1 and CDR2 are SGHTA and FQGNSA. The trim removed 5 bases at V and 6 bases at J, leaving 4 bases unmatched. The chain's CDR3 is CASSKREGGNEQFF. In nucleotides, the CDR3 is TGTGCCAGCAGCAAGCGGGAGGGAGGCAATGAGCAGTTCTTC.

The chain joins TRBV9 to TRBJ1-6; weak D call: TRBD1 (6 bases). The ends were cut back, 2 bases at V and 10 bases at J, with 10 bases in the middle. This CDR3 has 13 amino acids. Germline CDR1 SGDLS, CDR2 YYNGEE. CDR3 region: CASSVQGSSPLHF. The CDR3 nucleotides are TGTGCCAGCAGCGTCCAGGGGAGCTCACCCCTCCACTTT.

This chain uses TRBV5-4 with TRBJ1-4; 7 bases line up with TRBD1. The CDR3 length is 15 residues. Germline V CDR1 and CDR2: SGHNT, YYREEE (reference sequence). V shed 3 bases and J 5 bases; nucleotides not matched to a gene: 7. The CDR3 DNA reads as TGTGCCAGCAGCTATGCGACAGGGTTAAATGAAAAACTGTTTTTT. It encodes CASSYATGLNEKLFF.

This clone came up once. This chain links TRBV11-3 with TRBJ1-6; 7 bases map to TRBD1. CDR1 SGHNT and CDR2 YENEEA come from the germline V gene. This CDR3 is 16 amino acids long. With V trimmed by 5 bases and J by 0 bases, 4 bases remained unmatched. This CDR3 is CASSRGQDSYNSPLHF. The CDR3 bases are TGTGCCAGCAGCCGCGGACAGGACTCCTATAATTCACCCCTCCACTTT.

The genes are TRBV11-2 and TRBJ1-5, with TRBD1 matching over 7 bases. Germline-derived CDR1 and CDR2 are SGHAT and FQNNGV. The CDR3 covers 16 residues. J lost 9 bases, V lost 0 bases, and 11 bases had no gene match. The CDR3, as DNA: TGTGCCAGCAGCTTAGAGGGCCGGACAGGCATCCCGCCCCAGCATTTT. This gives the protein CASSLEGRTGIPPQHF.

J is TRBJ1-2 and V is TRBV6-6, with TRBD1 matching 9 bases. The germline CDR1 and CDR2 sequences are MNHNY and SVGAGI (reference sequence). This CDR3 is built from 16 residues. The trim removed 5 bases at V and 0 bases at J, leaving 7 bases unmatched. CDR3 nucleotides: TGTGCCAGCAGTGGAGAACAGGGGGCCTCTAACTATGGCTACACCTTC. Translation gives CASSGEQGASNYGYTF.

This clone has a handful of counts. The chain recombines TRBV11-2 with TRBJ1-3; no firm D call. This CDR3 region has 11 residues. V was shortened by 4 bases and J by 14 bases, with 12 bases between the two germline ends. Germline lookup yields CDR1 SGHAT and CDR2 FQNNGV. The CDR3 region is CASSSTRALYF. DNA of the CDR3: TGTGCCAGCAGCTCAACGCGTGCTTTATATTTT. Full variable domain (missing parts from reference TRBV11-2 and TRBJ1-3): EAGVAQSPRYKIIEKRQSVAFWCNPISGHATLYWYQQILGQGPKLLIQFQNNGVVDDSQLPKDRFSAERLKGVDSTLKIQPAKLEDSAVYLCASSSTRALYFGEGSWLTVV.

This clone was seen a single time. The V and J genes are TRBV14 and TRBJ2-2; TRBD2 is a possible D gene (5 bases). Germline CDR1 reads SGHDN; CDR2 reads FVKESK. The V end lost 0 bases, the J end lost 2 bases, and 10 bases lay between the germline ends. There are 16 residues in the CDR3. The CDR3 spells CASSQDIGRNTGELFF. CDR3 bases: TGTGCCAGCAGCCAAGATATAGGGAGAAACACCGGGGAGCTGTTTTTT.